Listed here is a single T cell receptor beta chain. The antigen is not known. These data belong to a study of cytomegalovirus exposure and HLA in healthy donors. Study conclusions and caveats: Confirmation in vitro established that a few CMV-associated chains were specific for CMV antigens. Follow-up analysis later connected one missense variant in DCLRE1C with trimming of TCR beta V- and J-genes. HLA-A and HLA-B allele assignments for most subjects were reportedly predicted accurately using TCR beta sequences. TCR beta sequences numbering 15,000 to 20,000 were associated with HLA alleles at 0.05 false discovery rate in a later analysis.

The junction had 17 bases not matched to a gene; V was cut back by 1 base and J by 2 bases. The CDR3 runs 20 residues. Primers for the PCR totalled 60 Vbeta and 13 Jbeta. The method was immunoSEQ multiplex PCR; TCRdb's version includes in-frame clones alone and lacks a portion of them. There are roughly 100,000 clones in the sample; about 71% occur only once, and less than 3.5% lies in the top ten. Sequenced input: PBMCs. The rearrangement joins TRBV23-1 to TRBJ2-7; 10 nucleotides line up with TRBD1. TRBV23-1 is filed as an ORF, its function uncertain. The receptor comes from a woman between 45 and 60 years old in good health and CMV-seronegative. CDR3 sequence (DNA): TGCGCCAGCAGTCAATACTTCCGGGACAGGGGCCTCGGGCCGACCTACGAGCAGTACTTC. Its translation: CASSQYFRDRGLGPTYEQYF.